The 22 T cell receptor beta chains presented below share a single source sample, sequenced in a study of blood T cell repertoires in COVID-19. Profiled with immunoSEQ multiplex PCR; TCRdb holds only in-frame clones, not every one. The table records about 440,000 clones, approximately 90% of them present only once. The sequenced sample was PBMCs or T cells enriched from blood (not recorded which). The receptors shown here come from a woman younger than 35 with acute COVID-19.

The chain uses TRBV10-2 and TRBJ1-2; D unresolved. Germline V lookup: CDR1 WSHSY, CDR2 SAAADI. The CDR3 loop spans 13 amino acids. The CDR3 nucleotides are TGCGCTGTCTCGGCCCGGGGTTCATATGGCTACACCTTC. Translated, it gives CAVSARGSYGYTF.

The chain combines TRBV5-4 with TRBJ1-1, with D tentatively TRBD1 (5 bases). Germline CDR1 SGHNT, CDR2 YYREEE (reference sequence). CDR3 length: 15 amino acids. The germline V and J ends were trimmed by 0 bases and 0 bases, with 9 bases remaining between them. The CDR3 DNA reads as TGTGCCAGCAGCTTGGGACAGTCTATGAACACTGAAGCTTTCTTT. It codes for CASSLGQSMNTEAFF.

J is TRBJ2-2 and V is TRBV6-4; tentatively, D is TRBD1 (6 bases). The CDR3 is 14 residues long. Germline CDR1 and CDR2: MRHNA and SNTAGT. V lost 5 bases and J lost 6, with 13 bases in between. This chain's CDR3 is CASSSLDRPGELFF. CDR3 nucleotide sequence: TGTGCCAGCAGTTCCCTTGACAGGCCCGGGGAGCTGTTTTTT.

The chain is built from TRBV19 and TRBJ2-1; D might be TRBD1 (8 bases). CDR3 length: 15 residues. The germline gives CDR1 LNHDA, CDR2 SQIVND (reference sequence). With 4 bases removed from V and 3 bases from J, the gap between germline ends came to 13 bases. CDR3 in amino acids: CASSTNRGGYNEQFF. For the CDR3, the DNA is TGTGCCAGTAGTACAAACAGGGGGGGCTACAATGAGCAGTTCTTC.

The V gene is TRBV5-4, the J gene TRBJ1-2; TRBD1 is a possible D gene (6 bases). The CDR3 has 15 residues. V was cut by 0 bases and J by 2 bases, with 11 bases left in between. The germline gives CDR1 SGHNT, CDR2 YYREEE (reference sequence). The CDR3 sequence: CASSLGGRGNYGYTF. Written as DNA, the CDR3 is TGTGCCAGCAGCTTGGGGGGCAGGGGAAACTATGGCTACACCTTC.

This clone was detected only once. The rearrangement links TRBV6-4 to TRBJ2-1; D is unresolved. Trimming stripped 4 bases from V and 4 bases from J, with 14 bases between. Germline V gene sequence: CDR1 MRHNA, CDR2 SNTAGT. The CDR3 has 15 residues. The CDR3 is CASSVGAQLYNEQFF. The DNA of the CDR3 is TGTGCCAGCAGTGTTGGAGCCCAACTATACAATGAGCAGTTCTTC.

The J gene is TRBJ1-2, the V gene TRBV24-1; D gene ambiguous. The CDR3 extends over 14 amino acids. Germline V gene sequence: CDR1 KGHDR, CDR2 SFDVKD. With 1 base removed from V and 3 bases from J, the gap between germline ends came to 8 bases. The CDR3 region has the DNA TGTGCCACCAGTGATTTAAGACGGGACTATGGCTACACCTTC. Amino acid sequence: CATSDLRRDYGYTF.

The J gene is TRBJ1-2, the V gene TRBV19; TRBD1 might be the D (6 bases). V lost 1 base, J lost 8 bases, and 20 bases lay in between. Germline CDR1 is LNHDA and CDR2 is SQIVND (reference sequence). This CDR3 has 16 residues. CDR3 amino acids: CASSIVPKGGPAGYTF. The CDR3 DNA sequence: TGTGCCAGTAGTATAGTGCCCAAAGGGGGTCCAGCGGGCTACACCTTC.

This chain joins TRBV18 and TRBJ2-2; the match to TRBD1 covers 8 bases. V gave up 5 bases and J gave up 3 bases; unmatched junction bases: 5. CDR1 KGHSH and CDR2 LQKENI come from the germline V gene. CDR3 length: 15 residues. The CDR3 is CASSTTGADTGELFF. For the CDR3, the DNA is TGTGCCAGCTCAACGACAGGGGCGGACACCGGGGAGCTGTTTTTT.

This clone was counted a single time. As DNA, the CDR3 is TGTGCCAGCAGTTTAAGGGACAGATATGAAGCTTTCTTT. It specifies CASSLRDRYEAFF. The rearrangement links TRBV12-3 or TRBV12-4 to TRBJ1-1; 7 bases map to TRBD1. CDR3 size: 13 residues. V was clipped by 2 bases and J by 7 bases; unmatched bases: 4.

The chain couples TRBV2 to TRBJ2-7; a possible D gene is TRBD1 (5 bases). Trimming shortened V by 4 bases and J by 2 bases, and 15 bases separated the two germline ends. The germline V gene encodes CDR1 SNHLY and CDR2 FYNNEI. CDR3 length: 15 residues. CDR3 protein: CASSASWGLPYEQYF. CDR3 nucleotides: TGTGCCAGCAGTGCGAGCTGGGGCTTGCCCTACGAGCAGTACTTC.

A remark on this clone: Other DNA variants within this sample encode the same CDR3. The chain combines TRBV28 with TRBJ1-2, with D unclear. This CDR3 has 12 residues. V lost 3 bases to trimming and J lost 5 bases, with 7 bases between them. Per germline, CDR1 MDHEN and CDR2 SYDVKM. The CDR3: CASSLQDYGYTF. DNA for the CDR3: TGTGCCAGCAGTTTGCAGGATTATGGCTACACCTTC.

V gene TRBV5-1 combines with J gene TRBJ2-5, with a tentative D call TRBD1 (5 bases). Trimming pared 4 bases from V and 4 bases from J, leaving 17 bases between. The CDR3 is 15 residues long. CDR1 is SGHRS, CDR2 YFSETQ, per germline. This CDR3 reads CASSEATTETETQYF. The CDR3 nucleotides are TGCGCCAGCAGCGAGGCTACGACAGAGACAGAGACCCAGTACTTC.

The J gene is TRBJ1-2, the V gene TRBV6-1; D not certain. CDR3 size: 14 residues. CDR1 is MNHNS, CDR2 SASEGT, per germline. The V end lost 3 bases, the J end lost 0 bases, and 8 bases lay between the germline ends. The CDR3 loop reads CASSERQSNYGYTF. The CDR3 region has the DNA TGTGCCAGCAGTGAGCGGCAGTCTAACTATGGCTACACCTTC.

To note about this clone: Other nucleotide sequences in the sample specify the same CDR3. This chain uses TRBV5-1 with TRBJ1-5, with D possibly TRBD1 on 5 matching bases. V shed 0 bases and J shed 6 bases, with 13 bases lying between them. This CDR3 comprises 15 residues. The germline V gene encodes CDR1 SGHRS and CDR2 YFSETQ. Here the CDR3 DNA reads TGCGCCAGCAGCTTGGAGGGGCAGGGCAGTCAGCCCCAGCATTTT. This sequence encodes CASSLEGQGSQPQHF.

The chain recombines TRBV29-1 with TRBJ1-1; D is perhaps TRBD1 (6 bases). Germline-derived CDR1 and CDR2 are SQVTM and ANQGSEA. This CDR3 has 13 residues. V lost 6 bases to trimming and J lost 0 bases, with 11 bases between them. The CDR3 here is CSVEDRLNTEAFF. CDR3 DNA: TGCAGCGTCGAGGACAGATTGAACACTGAAGCTTTCTTT. Looking up the rest from reference TRBV29-1 and TRBJ1-1 gives the full variable domain: SAVISQKPSRDICQRGTSLTIQCQVDSQVTMMFWYRQQPGQSLTLIATANQGSEATYESGFVIDKFPISRPNLTFSTLTVSNMSPEDSSIYLCSVEDRLNTEAFFGQGTRLTVV.

The chain recombines TRBV2 with TRBJ1-2; 10 bases agree with TRBD1. Trimming took 5 bases from V and 4 from J; bases not matched to a gene: 1. Germline CDR1 reads SNHLY; CDR2 reads FYNNEI. This CDR3 is 13 amino acids long. The CDR3 here is CASSRQGAYGYTF. DNA of the CDR3: TGTGCCAGCAGTCGACAGGGGGCCTATGGCTACACCTTC.

The CDR3 sequence: CASSQGRGGGNTIYF. The CDR3 bases are TGTGCCAGCAGCCAAGGCAGGGGCGGAGGAAACACCATATATTTT. This chain links TRBV3-1 (or the pseudogene TRBV3-2) with TRBJ1-3, with D possibly being TRBD1 (6 bases). Germline CDR1 is LGHDT and CDR2 is YNNKEL (reference sequence). The CDR3 contains 15 residues. With 1 base removed from V and 4 bases from J, the gap between germline ends came to 11 bases.

DNA for the CDR3: TGCGCCAGCAGCATCCTCCGGGACACGGTGCCTGCCGAGCAGTACTTC. The encoded protein is CASSILRDTVPAEQYF. The J gene is TRBJ2-7, the V gene TRBV5-1, with a tentative D call TRBD1 (6 bases). The CDR3 is 16 amino acids. With 4 bases removed from V and 6 bases from J, the gap between germline ends came to 23 bases. Germline V gene sequence: CDR1 SGHRS, CDR2 YFSETQ. Full variable domain (remainder filled in from reference TRBV5-1 and TRBJ2-7): KAGVTQTPRYLIKTRGQQVTLSCSPISGHRSVSWYQQTPGQGLQFLFEYFSETQRNKGNFPGRFSGRQFSNSRSEMNVSTLELGDSALYLCASSILRDTVPAEQYFGPGTRLTVT.

This chain links TRBV6-2 or TRBV6-3 with TRBJ1-2; D is perhaps TRBD1 (5 bases). Per the germline V gene, CDR1 is MNHEY and CDR2 is SVGEGT. V dropped 0 bases and J dropped 2 bases, with 13 bases sitting between them. This CDR3 contains 16 residues. CDR3 protein: CASSYSIGRTNYGYTF. The CDR3 DNA follows: TGTGCCAGCAGTTACTCGATCGGGCGGACAAACTATGGCTACACCTTC.

Worth noting for this clone: The same CDR3 is also encoded by other DNA sequences in this sample. This rearrangement joins TRBV9 to TRBJ2-1, with D unclear. V was cut by 0 bases and J by 9 bases, with 4 bases left in between. The CDR3 has 11 residues. Germline CDR1 is SGDLS and CDR2 is YYNGEE. The CDR3 is CASSVDSEQFF. In nucleotides, the CDR3 is TGTGCCAGCAGCGTAGACAGTGAGCAGTTCTTC.

Worth noting for this clone: This sample also contains other DNA sequences that code for the same CDR3. This rearrangement joins TRBV3-1 (or the pseudogene TRBV3-2) to TRBJ1-1; a weak D match, TRBD1 (6 bases). V was pared by 6 bases and J by 1 base, with 9 bases between. CDR3 length: 13 amino acids. Germline CDR1 and CDR2: LGHDT and YNNKEL (reference sequence). The DNA for the CDR3 is TGTGCCAGCAGTCCGACAGGGAACACTGAAGCTTTCTTT. Its translation: CASSPTGNTEAFF.